Sequencing of this T cell receptor beta chain was carried out in a study of post-analysis software for immune sequencing data. About the research overall: Clinical courses comprised relapsing-remitting, secondary progressive and progressive-relapsing multiple sclerosis. Points from the study as a whole: TRBV5-6, TRBV5-1 and TRBV20-1 were among 4 or 5 TRBV segments more frequent in patients than controls. The authors found that F measure strongly co-clustered same-batch samples. Normalized Chao1 diversity in multiple sclerosis patients fell significantly below that of controls.

V was cut by 3 bases and J by 8 bases, with 7 bases left in between. This CDR3 contains 11 residues. Sequencing libraries made from TCR beta cDNA carried unique molecular identifiers. T cells, roughly 1 to 10 million of them, yielded roughly 470,000 cDNA molecules. TCRdb reprocessed the PCR reads with MiXCR, giving one entry per CDR3 protein. The table includes around 710,000 distinct CDR3 sequences, around 45% detected once. In its sample, this clonotype was seen a few times. The antigen remains unidentified. The chain links TRBV12-3 or TRBV12-4 to TRBJ1-2; D call uncertain. Sequenced input: blood. The receptor's source is a girl aged 10-17 years with multiple sclerosis. This CDR3 reads CASSLGWGYTF. The CDR3 bases are TGTGCCAGCAGTTTGGGATGGGGCTACACCTTC.